This TCR beta chain was identified in a study of T cells after yellow fever vaccination (dated by TCRdb to between 2018 and 2021). Regarding the research as a whole: The SMART-Seq v4 Ultra Low Input RNA kit was used to prepare libraries from fractions with low cell numbers. Blood was drawn at multiple timepoints before and after primary and secondary immunization, with bulk PBMC replicates and cell subsets isolated. The cohort comprised two healthy male donors, one aged 18 to 30 and one aged 30 to 40 years. Bulk TCR alpha and beta repertoires were sequenced longitudinally to track T-cell clones before and after primary and booster YFV17D yellow fever vaccination. Overall results and qualifications from the work: The study included only a couple of donors, which limits how far the findings can be generalized. FACS-sorted repertoires could contain abundant contaminating clonotypes from the bulk population, so computational filtering was required. Compared with the primary T-cell response, the secondary T-cell response was faster but weaker, reaching its peak on day 5 rather than on day 15. Most clones expanded after primary vaccination (96% of CD4 and 80% to 90% of CD8) were re-detected after the booster, suggesting that broad memory maintenance occurred. A small fraction of clonotypes appeared in both the CD4 and CD8 compartments, likely as a result of convergent recombination.

V loses 3 bases of germline sequence and J loses 5 bases, and the interval between the two ends is 13 bases. The CDR3, cysteine through phenylalanine, is 14 amino acids long. Of all the DNA, just the CDR3 is kept, 42 bases in frame from base 1. From the germline V gene, CDR1 is MNHNS and CDR2 is SASEGT. In regard to this clonotype: What this receptor recognizes is not known. No clone much larger than this one lies a single base away; base qualities are absent.

The label giving this sample's treatment or condition can be read as: live attenuated yellow fever vaccine strain. Two biological replicates of bulk PBMCs were collected at each blood-draw timepoint. A standard Ficoll-Paque protocol was used to isolate PBMCs from peripheral blood. TriZol was used to extract RNA from bulk PBMCs, from CD4 and CD8 fractions, and from dextramer-positive and dextramer-negative fractions. TCR cDNA was made using 5'RACE template switching, a step that added a universal primer site and unique molecular identifiers. cDNA synthesis was primed from both the TCR alpha and TCR beta constant segments. Two PCR steps were used to amplify libraries, with sample barcodes and sequencing adapters being added in the second step. Sequencing of the libraries was done on either Illumina HiSeq 2500 (2x100 bp) or NovaSeq (2x150 bp). The authors' analysis ran thus. Reads were demultiplexed and collapsed into UMI consensus sequences with MIGEC, and V(D)J alignment was performed with MiXCR. Clonotypes responding to the vaccine were identified with edgeR on replicate PBMC samples, with the criteria of FDR below 0.01 and a log2 fold change above 5 up to day 15. Bulk clonotypes were assigned CD4 or CD8 identity according to which sequenced CD4 or CD8 repertoire held them at higher abundance. TCRdb reprocessing: public reads trimmed at Q25 with fastp, clones called with MiXCR, in-frame beta chains kept. Each entry is one CDR3 protein sequence, shown with its most common DNA and genes. The V and J calls, along with clone size, are taken from TCRdb and not from the paper's own processing. Within this sample are 510,000 or so distinct CDR3 sequences, with roughly a fifth of them counted one time only. Approximately 15% of the sample goes to the ten largest clones.

The receptor chain draws on TRBV6-1 and TRBJ1-2, with a weak D call of TRBD1 (5 bases match). The clonotype originates from a man aged 25 to 40 who received the YFV17D yellow fever vaccine. The input for sequencing was PBMCs, taken 15 days after the yellow fever booster vaccination. The CDR3: CASSELQDQYGYTF. The DNA sequence reads TGTGCCAGCAGTGAGTTACAGGACCAATATGGCTACACCTTC.